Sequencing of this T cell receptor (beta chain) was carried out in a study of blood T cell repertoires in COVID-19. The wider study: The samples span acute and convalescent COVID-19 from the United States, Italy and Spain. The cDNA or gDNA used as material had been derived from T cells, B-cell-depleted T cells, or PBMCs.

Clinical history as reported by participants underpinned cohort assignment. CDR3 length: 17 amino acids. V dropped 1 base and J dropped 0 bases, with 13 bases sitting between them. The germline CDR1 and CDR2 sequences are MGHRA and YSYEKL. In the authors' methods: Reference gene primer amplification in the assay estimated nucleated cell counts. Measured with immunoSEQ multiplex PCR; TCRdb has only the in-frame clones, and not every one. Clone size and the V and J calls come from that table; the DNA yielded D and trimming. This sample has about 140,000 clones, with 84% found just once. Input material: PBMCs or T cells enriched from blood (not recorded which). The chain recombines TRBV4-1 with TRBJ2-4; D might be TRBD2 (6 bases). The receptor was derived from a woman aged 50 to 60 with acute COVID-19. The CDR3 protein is CASSQVGLGGAKNIQYF. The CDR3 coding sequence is TGCGCCAGCAGCCAAGTAGGACTGGGGGGAGCCAAAAACATTCAGTACTTC.